The 30 T cell receptor beta chains reported below all come from one sample, sequenced in a study of blood T cell repertoires in COVID-19. Only in-frame clones appear in the TCRdb table, and some are missing; sequencing was by immunoSEQ multiplex PCR. Of around 290,000 clones detected, roughly 91% appear once; the ten largest clones hold approximately 4.6%. The sample taken for sequencing was peripheral blood. These receptors were collected from a man between 35 and 55 years old with acute or convalescent COVID-19.

The V gene is TRBV27, the J gene TRBJ2-2; TRBD1 matches at 9 bases. Germline lookup yields CDR1 MNHEY and CDR2 SMNVEV (reference sequence). The CDR3 contains 18 residues. The J segment lost 7 bases and the V segment lost 6 bases, leaving 18 bases of the junction unmatched. The CDR3 DNA reads as TGTGCCAGCAGCCGGGACAGGGTAGGGGGAATATCTAGCGGGGAGCTGTTTTTT. Its protein is CASSRDRVGGISSGELFF.

J is TRBJ2-6 and V is TRBV4-2; TRBD1 might be the D (6 bases). CDR1 is LGHNA, CDR2 YNFKEQ, per germline. The CDR3 length is 15 residues. With 7 bases removed from V and 2 bases from J, the gap between germline ends came to 12 bases. The CDR3 sequence is CASTPGAPGANVLTF. In DNA, the CDR3 is TGTGCCAGCACCCCAGGGGCACCTGGGGCCAACGTCCTGACTTTC.

The chain has TRBV19 and TRBJ2-7; D may be TRBD1 (6 bases). The CDR3 sequence is 15 residues long. Germline V lookup: CDR1 LNHDA, CDR2 SQIVND (reference sequence). V was clipped by 3 bases and J by 1 base, with 13 bases between them. The CDR3 protein is CASSMEDSESYEQYF. The CDR3 DNA follows: TGTGCCAGTAGTATGGAGGACAGCGAATCCTACGAGCAGTACTTC.

The chain couples TRBV6-2 or TRBV6-3 to TRBJ2-1; the match to TRBD2 covers 8 bases. Per germline, CDR1 MNHEY and CDR2 SVGEGT. This CDR3 has 16 amino acids. V shed 7 bases, J shed 5 bases, and the junction held 13 bases outside the gene matches. Here the CDR3 reads CASTPLSGGVNNEQFF. The CDR3 nucleotides read TGTGCCAGCACCCCGTTGTCCGGGGGGGTCAACAATGAGCAGTTCTTC.

Only one count was recorded for this clone. This chain uses TRBV2 with TRBJ2-3; 8 bases map to TRBD2. The CDR3 loop spans 15 amino acids. The germline gives CDR1 SNHLY, CDR2 FYNNEI. V lost 2 bases, J lost 4 bases, and 5 bases stayed unmatched. The CDR3 DNA is TGTGCCAGCAGTGAAAAGCGGGGGTATTCAGATACGCAGTATTTT. This translates into CASSEKRGYSDTQYF. The full variable domain, its missing parts supplied by reference TRBV2 and TRBJ2-3, is EPEVTQTPSHQVTQMGQEVILRCVPISNHLYFYWYRQILGQKVEFLVSFYNNEISEKSEIFDDQFSVERPDGSNFTLKIRSTKLEDSAMYFCASSEKRGYSDTQYFGPGTRLTVL.

V and J are TRBV5-1 and TRBJ2-5; 12 bases match TRBD2. CDR1 SGHRS and CDR2 YFSETQ come from the germline V gene. The ends lost 4 bases at V and 4 bases at J; junction bases unmatched: 8. The CDR3 has 16 residues. This CDR3 is CASSPGLAGRRETQYF. CDR3 nucleotides: TGCGCCAGCAGCCCCGGACTAGCGGGGAGGCGAGAGACCCAGTACTTC.

The V and J genes are TRBV12-5 and TRBJ1-4; 8 positions agree with TRBD1. V lost 6 bases, J lost 0 bases, and 15 bases stayed unmatched. Germline CDR1 LGHNT, CDR2 FRNRAP. The length of the CDR3 is 19 residues. CDR3 in amino acids: CASGMSRDRTPTTNEKLFF. DNA for the CDR3: TGTGCTAGTGGAATGAGCCGGGACAGGACCCCAACAACTAATGAAAAACTGTTTTTT. Filled out from reference TRBV12-5 and TRBJ1-4, the complete variable domain reads DARVTQTPRHKVTEMGQEVTMRCQPILGHNTVFWYRQTMMQGLELLAYFRNRAPLDDSGMPKDRFSAEMPDATLATLKIQPSEPRDSAVYFCASGMSRDRTPTTNEKLFFGSGTQLSVL.

J is TRBJ2-3 and V is TRBV5-5; D remains ambiguous. CDR3 length: 15 residues. CDR1 and CDR2 from the germline V gene are SGHKS and YYEKEE (reference sequence). V was shortened by 0 bases and J by 2 bases, with 10 bases between the two germline ends. The CDR3 region is CASSLGLELTDTQYF. CDR3 sequence (DNA): TGTGCCAGCAGCTTGGGCCTGGAGCTCACAGATACGCAGTATTTT.

A single count supports this clone. CDR3 in amino acids: CAISESKGVQPQHF. CDR3 DNA sequence: TGTGCCATCAGTGAGTCAAAAGGGGTTCAGCCCCAGCATTTT. The chain uses TRBV10-3 and TRBJ1-5; D is possibly TRBD1 (5 bases). V dropped 0 bases and J dropped 6 bases, with 9 bases sitting between them. Germline V CDR1 and CDR2: ENHRY, SYGVKD. This CDR3 region has 14 residues.

The chain has TRBV30 and TRBJ1-5; D gene unclear. Trimming cost V 0 bases and J 3 bases, with 9 bases left between them. Germline V gene sequence: CDR1 GTSNPN, CDR2 SVGIG (reference sequence). There are 14 residues in the CDR3. In DNA, the CDR3 is TGTGCCTGGAGTGTGGCAGGCACCAATCAGCCCCAGCATTTT. Its translation: CAWSVAGTNQPQHF.

In this sample, this clone turned up a few times. The gene calls are TRBV4-1 and TRBJ2-2; TRBD1 matches at 9 bases. The V segment lost 2 bases and the J segment 7 bases; nucleotides outside the gene matches: 8. The CDR3 has 16 residues. Germline V gene data show CDR1 as MGHRA and CDR2 as YSYEKL. The CDR3 loop reads CASSQPHRGLNGELFF. CDR3 nucleotide sequence: TGCGCCAGCAGCCAACCCCACAGGGGGCTGAACGGGGAGCTGTTTTTT.

The chain employs TRBV5-1 and TRBJ1-1; D might be TRBD1 (6 bases). CDR3 size: 14 residues. Trimming removed 7 bases at V and 4 bases at J, with 17 bases between. Germline assignment: CDR1 SGHRS and CDR2 YFSETQ. The CDR3 loop is CASAEYRAATEAFF. The CDR3 coding sequence is TGCGCCAGCGCGGAATACAGGGCTGCCACTGAAGCTTTCTTT.

The chain has TRBV5-5 and TRBJ2-7, with TRBD2 matching 7 bases. With V trimmed by 4 bases and J by 1 base, 11 bases remained unmatched. This CDR3 spans 16 amino acids. Germline V gene data show CDR1 as SGHKS and CDR2 as YYEKEE (reference sequence). CDR3 nucleotides: TGTGCCAGCAGCCGGGGGGAAGCGGGTCGGTCCTACGAGCAGTACTTC. Translated, it gives CASSRGEAGRSYEQYF.

For the CDR3, the DNA is TGTGCCAGCAGTGGACAGACGACCGGGGAGCTGTTTTTT. It yields the protein CASSGQTTGELFF. This chain connects TRBV28 to TRBJ2-2; TRBD1 might be the D (6 bases). The CDR3 runs 13 residues. In germline, CDR1 is MDHEN, CDR2 SYDVKM. V lost 5 bases to trimming and J lost 5 bases, with 9 bases between them.

This clone came up a few times. CDR3 sequence: CASSGSWSTDTQYF. Written as DNA, the CDR3 is TGTGCCAGCAGTGGTAGCTGGAGCACAGATACGCAGTATTTT. The chain recombines TRBV2 with TRBJ2-3; D remains unclear. The V end lost 4 bases, the J end lost 0 bases, and 8 bases lay between the germline ends. Germline V CDR1 and CDR2: SNHLY, FYNNEI. The CDR3 totals 14 residues.

V gene TRBV6-2 or TRBV6-3 combines with J gene TRBJ1-1; D possibly corresponds to TRBD1 (6 bases). V shed 4 bases and J shed 4 bases, with 10 bases lying between them. The CDR3 is 13 amino acids. Germline V gene sequence: CDR1 MNHEY, CDR2 SVGEGT. CDR3 sequence: CASSFSGATEAFF. CDR3 sequence (DNA): TGTGCCAGCAGTTTCTCAGGGGCCACTGAAGCTTTCTTT.

To note about this clone: Distinct nucleotide sequences in the sample also encode this CDR3. The gene calls are TRBV6-5 and TRBJ2-7; TRBD1 matches 7 bases. Germline V gene data show CDR1 as MNHEY and CDR2 as SVGAGI. V shed 11 bases, J shed 1 base, and the junction held 2 bases outside the gene matches. The CDR3 is made up of 11 amino acids. CDR3 loop: CASGQSYEQYF. The CDR3 region has the DNA TGTGCCTCGGGACAGTCCTACGAGCAGTACTTC.

The rearrangement uses TRBV19 and TRBJ2-1; 7 nucleotides line up with TRBD2. Losses at the gene ends were 5 bases for V and 0 bases for J; bases not matched to a gene: 4. The CDR3 is 15 amino acids. Germline-derived CDR1 and CDR2 are LNHDA and SQIVND (reference sequence). The CDR3 region has the DNA TGTGCCAGTAGTCGGAGCGGGGCCTCCTACAATGAGCAGTTCTTC. Amino acids: CASSRSGASYNEQFF.

The CDR3 spells CASSRRGGFYEQYF. The CDR3 DNA sequence: TGTGCCAGCTCACGACGGGGGGGATTCTACGAGCAGTACTTC. This chain connects TRBV18 to TRBJ2-7; 8 bases align to TRBD2. This CDR3 contains 14 residues. CDR1 and CDR2 (germline): KGHSH, LQKENI. V dropped 4 bases and J dropped 3; count of bases not matched to a gene: 5.

In this sample, this clone turned up a few times. The chain uses TRBV9 and TRBJ1-3; D not resolved. Germline CDR1 reads SGDLS; CDR2 reads YYNGEE. CDR3 length equals 12 residues. The V and J ends lost 0 bases and 7 bases respectively, with 5 bases between them. CDR3 nucleotide sequence: TGTGCCAGCAGCGTAGGGCAGAACACCATATATTTT. Its protein is CASSVGQNTIYF.

The gene calls are TRBV2 and TRBJ1-2; TRBD1 matches 11 bases. This CDR3 has 14 amino acids. J was trimmed by 4 bases and V by 4 bases; bases with no gene match: 2. Germline CDR1 reads SNHLY; CDR2 reads FYNNEI. DNA of the CDR3: TGTGCCAGCAGTGTGGGGACAGGGGGCTATGGCTACACCTTC. Translating it yields CASSVGTGGYGYTF.

The chain has TRBV14 and TRBJ2-5; D might be TRBD1 (6 bases). The CDR3 is 15 residues long. Germline V gives CDR1 SGHDN, CDR2 FVKESK. V was trimmed by 2 bases and J by 5 bases, leaving 15 bases between them. In DNA form, the CDR3 reads TGTGCCAGCAGCCAACAAAAGGGACATTGGGAGACCCAGTACTTC. It codes for CASSQQKGHWETQYF. Full variable domain (outside the CDR3, taken from reference TRBV14 and TRBJ2-5): EAGVTQFPSHSVIEKGQTVTLRCDPISGHDNLYWYRRVMGKEIKFLLHFVKESKQDESGMPNNRFLAERTGGTYSTLKVQPAELEDSGVYFCASSQQKGHWETQYFGPGTRLLVL.

The genes are TRBV2 and TRBJ2-7; the D gene is possibly TRBD1 (5 bases). CDR3 length equals 15 residues. The ends were cut back, 6 bases at V and 0 bases at J, with 15 bases in the middle. Germline assignment: CDR1 SNHLY and CDR2 FYNNEI. The CDR3 DNA sequence: TGTGCCAGCAGGGCAGGGAAGGCAGGCTCCTACGAGCAGTACTTC. It encodes CASRAGKAGSYEQYF.

The rearrangement uses TRBV12-3 or TRBV12-4 and TRBJ2-1; 9 bases are a match to TRBD2. V dropped 6 bases and J dropped 13; count of bases not matched to a gene: 7. This CDR3 is built from 12 residues. CDR3 sequence: CASSVGTSKQFF. The DNA of the CDR3 is TGTGCCAGCAGCGTCGGGACTAGCAAACAGTTCTTC.

The chain combines TRBV7-2 with TRBJ1-4; TRBD1 aligns across 7 bases. V dropped 1 base and J dropped 8; count of bases not matched to a gene: 7. Per the germline V gene, CDR1 is SGHTA and CDR2 is FQGNSA. The CDR3 totals 15 residues. This CDR3 reads CASSLEGGATEKLFF. The CDR3 DNA is TGTGCCAGCAGCTTAGAAGGGGGCGCTACGGAAAAACTGTTTTTT.

J is TRBJ2-3 and V is TRBV5-1; weak D call: TRBD2 (5 bases). CDR1 is SGHRS and CDR2 is YFSETQ in the germline V gene. V was shortened by 0 bases and J by 4 bases, with 15 bases between the two germline ends. CDR3 length: 16 amino acids. This CDR3 is CASSLALAFSADTQYF. The CDR3 nucleotides read TGCGCCAGCAGCTTGGCTCTAGCCTTTTCGGCAGATACGCAGTATTTT.

The J gene is TRBJ1-6, the V gene TRBV2; no reliable D call. The CDR3 runs 12 residues. Germline V lookup: CDR1 SNHLY, CDR2 FYNNEI. Trimming stripped 3 bases from V and 11 bases from J, with 8 bases between. CDR3 coding DNA: TGTGCCAGCAGTGAGGCAATCCCACCCCTCCACTTT. Amino acid sequence: CASSEAIPPLHF.

The chain couples TRBV29-1 to TRBJ2-3; TRBD2 aligns across 14 bases. Germline assignment: CDR1 SQVTM and CDR2 ANQGSEA. The CDR3 is made up of 18 amino acids. Trimming at V came to 6 bases and at J to 0 bases, leaving 11 bases not matched to a gene. CDR3 region: CSVPPGTSGGPSTDTQYF. The CDR3 coding sequence is TGCAGCGTCCCGCCCGGGACTAGCGGGGGCCCTAGCACAGATACGCAGTATTTT.

This chain uses TRBV5-1 with TRBJ1-2; D is possibly TRBD1 (6 bases). Germline assignment: CDR1 SGHRS and CDR2 YFSETQ. The CDR3 consists of 15 residues. V was clipped by 2 bases and J by 1 base, with 12 bases between them. CDR3 loop: CASSFSGTNNYGYTF. The CDR3 DNA reads as TGCGCCAGCAGCTTCTCCGGGACAAATAACTATGGCTACACCTTC.

The rearrangement uses TRBV20-1 and TRBJ1-1, with 7 bases lining up with TRBD1. The CDR3 contains 14 residues. CDR1 is DFQATT, CDR2 SNEGSKA, per germline (reference sequence). The ends lost 3 bases at V and 5 bases at J; junction bases unmatched: 9. Here the CDR3 reads CSASRGGDWTEAFF. DNA for the CDR3: TGCAGTGCTAGTAGAGGGGGCGATTGGACTGAAGCTTTCTTT.